These T cell receptor beta chains were read from a single sample in a study of monozygotic twins with inflammatory bowel disease. Using the 5' RACE reads, TCRdb records one entry per CDR3 protein without DNA. The listing records approximately 330,000 distinct CDR3 sequences. Sequencing was performed on blood. The receptors come from a human donor with ulcerative colitis or Crohn's disease, or a healthy co-twin of an affected twin (not recorded which). CDR3s include the opening cysteine and the closing phenylalanine or tryptophan. The order of the fields is CDR3 length, V gene, J gene, CDR3 protein.

16,TRBV4-1,TRBJ2-2,CASSQGLRANTGELFF
15,TRBV27,TRBJ2-1,CASSPGLSLNNEQFF
15,TRBV20-1,TRBJ1-1,CSARESESRGAEAFF
14,TRBV7-7,TRBJ2-5,CASSLEYGQETQYF
15,TRBV7-2,TRBJ2-1,CASSFNGVNGEEQFF
14,TRBV5-1,TRBJ2-5,CASSLATSGETQYF
15,TRBV24-1,TRBJ2-1,CATSDSSGGYNEQFF
15,TRBV6-5,TRBJ2-2,CASSSRDFNTGELFF
12,TRBV5-1,TRBJ2-1,CASRPQGNEQFF
15,TRBV20-1,TRBJ1-6,CSAAGLGTGDSPLHF
20,TRBV14,TRBJ2-6,CASSQDLRTSGVLGANVLTF
15,TRBV7-9,TRBJ2-1,CASSGPWGGDNEQFF
19,TRBV2,TRBJ2-1,CASSETDLPGQGTYNEQFF
14,TRBV30,TRBJ2-7,CAWSGQGFPYEQYF
14,TRBV4-3,TRBJ2-2,CASSQDRYTGELFF
13,TRBV6-5,TRBJ2-7,CASSSHTQAGLWF
12,TRBV20-1,TRBJ2-3,CSAPREADTQYF
13,TRBV7-9,TRBJ1-2,CASSPGMGYGYTF
13,TRBV5-6,TRBJ2-1,CASSSDRVDEQFF
12,TRBV3-1,TRBJ2-7,CASSQVDYEQYF
13,TRBV6-5,TRBJ2-5,CASRAGDQETQYF
16,TRBV28,TRBJ2-7,CASSFTAYMMTYEQYF
15,TRBV12-3/TRBV12-4,TRBJ1-5,CASSLRGNSNQPQHF
13,TRBV7-9,TRBJ1-1,CASSLDSGFEAFF
15,TRBV7-3,TRBJ2-1,CASSLEGLGRDEQFF
11,TRBV20-1,TRBJ2-1,CSAASGRAGFF
17,TRBV21-1,TRBJ2-4,CASNPGSGLGAKNIQYF
15,TRBV10-3,TRBJ1-5,CAIRGQGGGNQPQHF
16,TRBV5-1,TRBJ2-2,CASSLVAGGPTGELFF
16,TRBV29-1,TRBJ2-1,CSVEGWRQGRGNEQFF
14,TRBV6-1,TRBJ2-7,CASTAGVANYEQYF
15,TRBV7-9,TRBJ1-2,CASSLSETGANGYTF
15,TRBV2,TRBJ2-5,CASSTSRGRGETQYF
16,TRBV4-1,TRBJ2-7,CASSLYRAGDDYEQYF
16,TRBV6-1,TRBJ2-1,CASMRAPGQGYNEQFF
16,TRBV18,TRBJ2-3,CASSPGTTTSTDTQYF
15,TRBV12-3/TRBV12-4,TRBJ1-5,CASSYSQDSNQPQHF
15,TRBV21-1,TRBJ2-7,CASSKAGTGTHEQYF
14,TRBV21-1,TRBJ2-7,CASSKDVGPYEQYF
14,TRBV7-3,TRBJ2-2,CASSFQRNTGELFF
16,TRBV30,TRBJ2-3,CAWSVRGFHSTDTQYF
13,TRBV28,TRBJ2-1,CASSRGSYNEQFF
17,TRBV19,TRBJ1-5,CASSTLEIQGAGQPQHF
18,TRBV20-1,TRBJ2-3,CSARPLAGGTGARDAQYF
15,TRBV28,TRBJ1-4,CASSFLGQKNEKLFF
12,TRBV7-2,TRBJ2-7,CASSLDRQVVYF
14,TRBV28,TRBJ2-4,CASSFRGRKNIQYF
18,TRBV10-3,TRBJ2-1,CAISDHIAGGLDYNEQFF
15,TRBV6-5,TRBJ2-3,CASSYRVYSTDTQYF
14,TRBV5-4,TRBJ2-1,CASSSSGSYNEQFF
16,TRBV7-8,TRBJ2-1,CASSRNSGGAYNEQFF
15,TRBV5-1,TRBJ2-2,CASSLTPGSTGELFF
13,TRBV30,TRBJ1-5,CAWNLGGAQPQHF